The clone carrying this TCR beta chain occurred once. In the original workflow: From reference gene primer amplification, estimates of nucleated cell counts were derived. The protocol was immunoSEQ multiplex PCR, while the TCRdb copy is restricted to in-frame clones and leaves out a portion. The V and J calls and clone size come from that table; D and trimming were worked out from the DNA. The sample comprises 150,000 to 200,000 clones, roughly 80% of which are singletons, and 7.6% rests with the top ten. This specimen comes from a study of blood T cell repertoires in COVID-19. Across the study: The study drew acute and convalescent COVID-19 samples from the United States, Italy and Spain. PBMCs, B-cell-depleted T cells, or T cells were the source of the cDNA or gDNA that made up the material.

Seattle's enrolled individuals joined amid active infection and were then monitored longitudinally. This CDR3 is built from 13 residues. V gave up 0 bases and J gave up 6 bases, with 10 bases separating them. Germline loops: CDR1 SGDLS, CDR2 YYNGEE. The sample consisted of peripheral blood. J is TRBJ2-7 and V is TRBV9, with D possibly matching TRBD2 (7 bases). The TCR originated in a woman in her 70s with COVID-19, enrolled during active disease. The CDR3 sequence is CASSVGGGSEQYF. In nucleotides, the CDR3 is TGTGCCAGCAGCGTAGGGGGGGGCTCCGAGCAGTACTTC.